This T cell receptor beta chain came from a study of blood T cell repertoires in COVID-19. Study as a whole: Samples representing acute and convalescent COVID-19 were sourced from the United States, Italy and Spain. In each case, the material was cDNA or gDNA derived from T cells, B-cell-depleted T cells, or PBMCs.

Germline V gives CDR1 SGDLS, CDR2 YYNGEE. This CDR3 contains 14 residues. The V end was cut by 2 bases, the J end by 2 bases, with 5 bases between. In the original processing: Amplification from reference gene primers served as the basis for estimated nucleated cell counts. Assay used: immunoSEQ multiplex PCR; TCRdb lists only in-frame clones, some missing. D and trimming were read from the DNA, whereas the V and J calls and clone size are those reported in that table. The sample consists of 150,000 or so clones, about nine tenths of them appearing once. This sequence joins TRBV9 and TRBJ2-6; D remains ambiguous. The clonotype was recovered from a man older than 75 with acute or convalescent COVID-19. Material: peripheral blood. The CDR3 protein is CASSVRAGANVLTF. CDR3 nucleotide sequence: TGTGCCAGCAGCGTTCGGGCTGGGGCCAACGTCCTGACTTTC.